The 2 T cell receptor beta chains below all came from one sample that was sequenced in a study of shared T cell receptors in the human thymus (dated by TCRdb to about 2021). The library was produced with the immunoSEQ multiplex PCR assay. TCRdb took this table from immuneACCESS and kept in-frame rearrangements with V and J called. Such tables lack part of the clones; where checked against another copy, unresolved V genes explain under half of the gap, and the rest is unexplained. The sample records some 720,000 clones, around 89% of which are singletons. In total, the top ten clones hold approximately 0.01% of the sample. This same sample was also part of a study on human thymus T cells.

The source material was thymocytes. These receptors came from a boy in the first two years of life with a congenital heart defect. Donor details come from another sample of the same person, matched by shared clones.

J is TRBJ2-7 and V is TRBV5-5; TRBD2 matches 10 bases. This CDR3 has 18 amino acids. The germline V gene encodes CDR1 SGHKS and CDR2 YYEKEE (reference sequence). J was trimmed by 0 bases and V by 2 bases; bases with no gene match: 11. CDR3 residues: CASSFKTSTSGFSYEQYF. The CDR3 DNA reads TGTGCCAGCAGCTTCAAAACCTCGACTAGCGGGTTCTCCTACGAGCAGTACTTC.

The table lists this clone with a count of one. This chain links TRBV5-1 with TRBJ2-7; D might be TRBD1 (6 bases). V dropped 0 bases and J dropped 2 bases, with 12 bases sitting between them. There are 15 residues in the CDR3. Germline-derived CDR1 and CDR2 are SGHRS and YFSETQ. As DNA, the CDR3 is TGCGCCAGCAGCTTGGGGGGCAGGGGAACCTACGAGCAGTACTTC. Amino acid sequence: CASSLGGRGTYEQYF.